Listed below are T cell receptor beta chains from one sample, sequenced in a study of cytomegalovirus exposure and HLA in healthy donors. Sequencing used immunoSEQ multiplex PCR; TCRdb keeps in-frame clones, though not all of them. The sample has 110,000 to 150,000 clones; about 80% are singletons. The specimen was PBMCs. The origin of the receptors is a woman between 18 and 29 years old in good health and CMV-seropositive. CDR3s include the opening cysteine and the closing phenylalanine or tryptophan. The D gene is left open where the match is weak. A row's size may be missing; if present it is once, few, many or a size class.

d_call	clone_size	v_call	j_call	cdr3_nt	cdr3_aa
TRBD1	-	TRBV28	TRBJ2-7	TGTGCCAGCAGTCGGATGGACAGGGGGACCTACGAGCAGTACTTC	CASSRMDRGTYEQYF
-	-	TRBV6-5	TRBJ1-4	TGTGCCAGCAGGAGGGGGTGGACTAATGAAAAACTGTTTTTT	CASRRGWTNEKLFF
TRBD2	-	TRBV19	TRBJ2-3	TGTGCCAGTACTCCCAGACTAGCGGGGAACACAGATACGCAGTATTTT	CASTPRLAGNTDTQYF
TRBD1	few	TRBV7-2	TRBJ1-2	TGTGCCAGCAGCGCACGCGGACAGGGGGCTCTATCCTATGGCTACACCTTC	CASSARGQGALSYGYTF
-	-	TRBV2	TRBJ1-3	TGTGCCAGCAGTGAGGGGCGCTCTGGAAACACCATATATTTT	CASSEGRSGNTIYF
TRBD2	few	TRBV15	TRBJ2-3	TGTGCCACCAGCAGAGAAGCGGGGAGCACAGATACGCAGTATTTT	CATSREAGSTDTQYF
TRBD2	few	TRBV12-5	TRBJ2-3	TGTGCTAGTGGTTTGGGGCTAGCGGGGGGCCACACAGATACGCAGTATTTT	CASGLGLAGGHTDTQYF
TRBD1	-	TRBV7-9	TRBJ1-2	TGTGCCAGCAGCTACGACCTGACCGGGACAGGGGGCGGCTACACCTTC	CASSYDLTGTGGGYTF
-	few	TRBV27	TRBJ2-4	TGTGCCAGCAACTCCCTGGAGGGCGGGAAAAACATTCAGTACTTC	CASNSLEGGKNIQYF
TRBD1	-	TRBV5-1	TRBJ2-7	TGCGCCAGCTCGGACAGGGGCTCCTACGAGCAGTACTTC	CASSDRGSYEQYF
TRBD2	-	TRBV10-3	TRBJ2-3	TGTGGGGCGGGGACTAGCGCGGCTAGCACAGATACGCAGTATTTT	CGAGTSAASTDTQYF
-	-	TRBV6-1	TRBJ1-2	TGTGCCAGCAGTGGCCGACAATTGATCGACTATGGCTACACCTTC	CASSGRQLIDYGYTF
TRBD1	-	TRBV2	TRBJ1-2	TGTGCCAGCAGCCGACAGGGTAACTATGGCTACACCTTC	CASSRQGNYGYTF
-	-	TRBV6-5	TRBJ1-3	TGTGCCAGCAGTACAGACAGATACTCTGGAAACACCATATATTTT	CASSTDRYSGNTIYF
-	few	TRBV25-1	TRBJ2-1	TGTGCCAGCAGTCGTGAATTAATGCGCTCCTACAATGAGCAGTTCTTC	CASSRELMRSYNEQFF
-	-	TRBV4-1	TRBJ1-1	TGCGCCAGCAGCCAAGGGTCAGCCAGGTCTAAAACTGAAGCTTTCTTT	CASSQGSARSKTEAFF
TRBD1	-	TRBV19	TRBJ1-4	TGTGCCAGTAGTACCCCTGGGACAGCGAATGAAAAACTGTTTTTT	CASSTPGTANEKLFF
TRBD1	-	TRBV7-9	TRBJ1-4	TGTGCCAGCAGCTTAGGGCCGCGGACAGGGGTTCTGGGGGAAAAACTGTTTTTT	CASSLGPRTGVLGEKLFF
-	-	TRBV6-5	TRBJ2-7	TGTGCCCGAGAGCGCGAGCAGTACTTC	CAREREQYF
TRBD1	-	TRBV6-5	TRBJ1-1	TGTGCCAGCAGTTCGTGGGCAGGCCAGGGGGACACTGAAGCTTTCTTT	CASSSWAGQGDTEAFF
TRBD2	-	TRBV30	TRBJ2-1	TGTGCCTGGAGCGGGAGGGTTTATGACAATGAGCAGTTCTTC	CAWSGRVYDNEQFF
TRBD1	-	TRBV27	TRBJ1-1	TGTGCCAGCAGTCCTCGGGACAGGGAGAGCACTGAAGCTTTCTTT	CASSPRDRESTEAFF
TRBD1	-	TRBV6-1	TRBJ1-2	TGTGCCAGCAGCCTGACAGGGCAGTATGGCTACACCTTC	CASSLTGQYGYTF
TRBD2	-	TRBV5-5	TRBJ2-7	TGCGCCAGCAGCGTGACTAGCGGGGGGGAGGGAATCGACGAGCAGTACTTC	CASSVTSGGEGIDEQYF
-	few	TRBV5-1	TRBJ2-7	TGCGCCAGCAGCTTGACAGGGCCCTACGAGCAGTACTTC	CASSLTGPYEQYF
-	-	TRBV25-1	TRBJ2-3	TGTGCCAGCAGCGCTACTAGCACAGATACGCAGTATTTT	CASSATSTDTQYF
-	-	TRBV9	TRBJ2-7	TGTGCCAGCAGCGCACAGGAGAAAGAGTACGAGCAGTACTTC	CASSAQEKEYEQYF
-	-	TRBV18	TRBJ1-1	TGTGCCAGCTCACCACGAGGGAGGCAGAACACTGAAGCTTTCTTT	CASSPRGRQNTEAFF
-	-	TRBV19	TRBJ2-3	TGTGCCAGTAGTACAGGGGGGAGCACAGATACGCAGTATTTT	CASSTGGSTDTQYF
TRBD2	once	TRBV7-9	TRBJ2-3	TGTGCCAGCAGCTTACAAGGGACTAGCGGGGGACTATACACAGATACGCAGTATTTT	CASSLQGTSGGLYTDTQYF